Listed below are T cell receptor beta chains from one sample, sequenced in a study of T cells in Graves' hyperthyroidism and ophthalmopathy. TCRdb re-derived calls from the multiplex PCR reads in MiXCR, one entry per CDR3 protein. The sample carries hundreds of thousands of distinct CDR3 sequences, around 17% recorded once. The sequencing input was blood. The source of these receptors is a woman younger than 35 with Graves' hyperthyroidism. Both conserved end residues are part of each CDR3. The order of the fields is CDR3 DNA, CDR3 protein, clone size, D gene, V gene, J gene. D genes are given only for firm matches. Some rows have no size entry. The others give once, few or many, or a class for an expanded clone.

CDR3 DNA: TGCGCCAGCAGCTTCACTAGCGGGCTTTACAATGAGCAGTTCTTC; CDR3 protein: CASSFTSGLYNEQFF; clone size: -; D gene: TRBD2; V gene: TRBV5-1; J gene: TRBJ2-1
CDR3 DNA: TGTGCCAGCAGCGATACGACAGGGTCCTACAATGAGCAGTTCTTC; CDR3 protein: CASSDTTGSYNEQFF; clone size: many; D gene: TRBD1; V gene: TRBV9; J gene: TRBJ2-1
CDR3 DNA: TGTGCCAGCAGTTACTATCCGCCCAGGGGGACTGACACCGGGGAGCTGTTTTTT; CDR3 protein: CASSYYPPRGTDTGELFF; clone size: -; D gene: -; V gene: TRBV6-5; J gene: TRBJ2-2
CDR3 DNA: TGTGCCAGCAGCGAAACAACAAACAGGGCCCAATCCTACGAGCAGTACTTC; CDR3 protein: CASSETTNRAQSYEQYF; clone size: few; D gene: -; V gene: TRBV9; J gene: TRBJ2-7
CDR3 DNA: TGCGCCAGCAGCCCGCAGGTGGGCGACCTCTCCTACGAGCAGTACTTC; CDR3 protein: CASSPQVGDLSYEQYF; clone size: -; D gene: -; V gene: TRBV5-1; J gene: TRBJ2-7
CDR3 DNA: TGCGCCAGCAGCTGGACAGGGATGTCGTATTCTGGGGCCAACGTCCTGACTTTC; CDR3 protein: CASSWTGMSYSGANVLTF; clone size: many; D gene: TRBD1; V gene: TRBV5-1; J gene: TRBJ2-6
CDR3 DNA: TGTGCCAGCAGCTTCCAGGGCGATAATTCACCCTTCCACTTT; CDR3 protein: CASSFQGDNSPFHF; clone size: -; D gene: -; V gene: TRBV11-1; J gene: TRBJ1-6
CDR3 DNA: TGTGCGTCCAATACCGGGACAGGGGTCGTTGGGGCTTATGGCTACACCTTC; CDR3 protein: CASNTGTGVVGAYGYTF; clone size: -; D gene: TRBD1; V gene: TRBV30; J gene: TRBJ1-2
CDR3 DNA: TGCGCCAGCAGCCAAGAGGACAGGGCGAGGGAGACCCAGTACTTC; CDR3 protein: CASSQEDRARETQYF; clone size: many; D gene: TRBD1; V gene: TRBV4-1; J gene: TRBJ2-5
CDR3 DNA: TGCGCCAGCAGCTTGGACAGCGGAGACTCCTACGAGCAGTACTTC; CDR3 protein: CASSLDSGDSYEQYF; clone size: many; D gene: -; V gene: TRBV5-1; J gene: TRBJ2-7
CDR3 DNA: TGCGCCAGTTCATGGACAGGGACCGACTACGAGCAGTACTTC; CDR3 protein: CASSWTGTDYEQYF; clone size: many; D gene: TRBD1; V gene: TRBV5-1; J gene: TRBJ2-7
CDR3 DNA: TGTGCCAGCAGCAAAACTTCCGGGACTAGCGGCTCCTACGAGCAGTACTTC; CDR3 protein: CASSKTSGTSGSYEQYF; clone size: many; D gene: TRBD2; V gene: TRBV7-8; J gene: TRBJ2-7
CDR3 DNA: TGCGCCAGCAGCCAAGGCGACGGACACTATGGCTACACCTTC; CDR3 protein: CASSQGDGHYGYTF; clone size: -; D gene: -; V gene: TRBV4-1; J gene: TRBJ1-2
CDR3 DNA: TGTGCCAGCAGCCCAGGGGGGGCCAGAGAGACCCAGTACTTC; CDR3 protein: CASSPGGARETQYF; clone size: many; D gene: -; V gene: TRBV11-2; J gene: TRBJ2-5
CDR3 DNA: TGCAGTGCTAGAGATGGGACGGGAGAAGTCAGAGGGACAGATACGCAGTATTTT; CDR3 protein: CSARDGTGEVRGTDTQYF; clone size: -; D gene: -; V gene: TRBV20-1; J gene: TRBJ2-3
CDR3 DNA: TGTGCCAGCAGCTTAGACCCCCTCTTGGGATCGAGCACAGATACGCAGTATTTT; CDR3 protein: CASSLDPLLGSSTDTQYF; clone size: many; D gene: -; V gene: TRBV7-8; J gene: TRBJ2-3
CDR3 DNA: TGTGCCAGCTCACCACGGACAGTCGACACCGGGGAGCTGTTTTTT; CDR3 protein: CASSPRTVDTGELFF; clone size: -; D gene: -; V gene: TRBV18; J gene: TRBJ2-2
CDR3 DNA: TGTGCCAGCAGTGTGGACAGGGCACCGAGCTCCTACGAGCAGTACTTC; CDR3 protein: CASSVDRAPSSYEQYF; clone size: -; D gene: TRBD1; V gene: TRBV6-2/TRBV6-3; J gene: TRBJ2-7
CDR3 DNA: TGTGCCAGCAGTTTAAGCCGGGCCGTTCAAGAGACCCAGTACTTC; CDR3 protein: CASSLSRAVQETQYF; clone size: many; D gene: -; V gene: TRBV27; J gene: TRBJ2-5
CDR3 DNA: TGCAGTGCCCGACAGGGCTTAGTCTACGAGCAGTACTTC; CDR3 protein: CSARQGLVYEQYF; clone size: many; D gene: TRBD1; V gene: TRBV20-1; J gene: TRBJ2-7
CDR3 DNA: TGTGCCAGCGGGGACAGGGGGCGCGTCTACGAGCAGTACTTC; CDR3 protein: CASGDRGRVYEQYF; clone size: many; D gene: TRBD1; V gene: TRBV2; J gene: TRBJ2-7
CDR3 DNA: TGTGCCAGCAGTTGGACCGGAACTGAAGCTTTCTTT; CDR3 protein: CASSWTGTEAFF; clone size: -; D gene: -; V gene: TRBV28; J gene: TRBJ1-1
CDR3 DNA: TGCGCCAGCAGCCTCGGGACAGGGGTCGCAGATACGCAGTATTTT; CDR3 protein: CASSLGTGVADTQYF; clone size: -; D gene: TRBD1; V gene: TRBV5-1; J gene: TRBJ2-3
CDR3 DNA: TGTGCCAGCAGCTCCAACTCCTGGACAGATTCTTCCTACAATGAGCAGTTCTTC; CDR3 protein: CASSSNSWTDSSYNEQFF; clone size: many; D gene: -; V gene: TRBV11-3; J gene: TRBJ2-1
CDR3 DNA: TGTGCCAGCATCCTACCTGGACTAGCAAACAATGAGCAGTTCTTC; CDR3 protein: CASILPGLANNEQFF; clone size: many; D gene: TRBD2; V gene: TRBV2; J gene: TRBJ2-1
CDR3 DNA: TGCAGTGCTAGAGATATGACAGGGTATCAGCCCCAGCATTTT; CDR3 protein: CSARDMTGYQPQHF; clone size: few; D gene: TRBD1; V gene: TRBV20-1; J gene: TRBJ1-5
CDR3 DNA: TGTGCCAGCAGCTTCTCTAACACTGAAGCTTTCTTT; CDR3 protein: CASSFSNTEAFF; clone size: many; D gene: -; V gene: TRBV12-3/TRBV12-4; J gene: TRBJ1-1
CDR3 DNA: TGCAGTGCTAGCCCTCTGGTGAGCACAGATACGCAGTATTTT; CDR3 protein: CSASPLVSTDTQYF; clone size: many; D gene: -; V gene: TRBV20-1; J gene: TRBJ2-3
CDR3 DNA: TGTGCCAGCAGCCAGCCCCGCAGGGGCTCCTTCACGGTGTGGCAAGAGACCCAGTACTTC; CDR3 protein: CASSQPRRGSFTVWQETQYF; clone size: few; D gene: -; V gene: TRBV7-9; J gene: TRBJ2-5
CDR3 DNA: TGTGCCAGTAGTATGGCTAGCGGGAGCTCCTACGAGCAGTACTTC; CDR3 protein: CASSMASGSSYEQYF; clone size: -; D gene: TRBD2; V gene: TRBV19; J gene: TRBJ2-7
CDR3 DNA: TGTGCCAGCGGAGAGGGGCCCAATTCACCCCTCCACTTT; CDR3 protein: CASGEGPNSPLHF; clone size: few; D gene: -; V gene: TRBV9; J gene: TRBJ1-6
CDR3 DNA: TGCAGTGCCGCGACAGGGTGGGTGAACACTGAAGCTTTCTTT; CDR3 protein: CSAATGWVNTEAFF; clone size: many; D gene: TRBD1; V gene: TRBV20-1; J gene: TRBJ1-1
CDR3 DNA: TGCGCCAGCAGCCAAGTCTTCCCGACGACAGATACGCAGTATTTT; CDR3 protein: CASSQVFPTTDTQYF; clone size: -; D gene: -; V gene: TRBV4-3; J gene: TRBJ2-3
CDR3 DNA: TGCAGCGTTTCGGACTTAGGGGGAGATACGCAGTATTTT; CDR3 protein: CSVSDLGGDTQYF; clone size: few; D gene: -; V gene: TRBV29-1; J gene: TRBJ2-3
CDR3 DNA: TGTGCCAGCAGTGCTCGACAGGCTGGGGCCAACGTCCTGACTTTC; CDR3 protein: CASSARQAGANVLTF; clone size: few; D gene: -; V gene: TRBV6-1; J gene: TRBJ2-6
CDR3 DNA: TGTGCCAGCAACTCCGACAGGGGCGGTGAAAAACTGTTTTTT; CDR3 protein: CASNSDRGGEKLFF; clone size: many; D gene: TRBD1; V gene: TRBV7-8; J gene: TRBJ1-4
CDR3 DNA: TGTGCCAGCAGCCACCGGGGGCCGGATGAGCAGTTCTTC; CDR3 protein: CASSHRGPDEQFF; clone size: many; D gene: -; V gene: TRBV3-1; J gene: TRBJ2-1
CDR3 DNA: TGCAGTGCATCGAGAGATACGCAGTATTTT; CDR3 protein: CSASRDTQYF; clone size: many; D gene: -; V gene: TRBV20-1; J gene: TRBJ2-3
CDR3 DNA: TGTGCCAGCAGCGGAGGACGATCCGACTACGAGCAGTACTTC; CDR3 protein: CASSGGRSDYEQYF; clone size: -; D gene: -; V gene: TRBV5-4; J gene: TRBJ2-7
CDR3 DNA: TGTGCCAGCAGTAACCGCGTGGGTTTCACTGAAGCTTTCTTT; CDR3 protein: CASSNRVGFTEAFF; clone size: few; D gene: -; V gene: TRBV6-1; J gene: TRBJ1-1
CDR3 DNA: TGTGCCAGCAGGAGATCGGACGACGGACCCTACGAGCAGTACTTC; CDR3 protein: CASRRSDDGPYEQYF; clone size: many; D gene: -; V gene: TRBV6-2/TRBV6-3; J gene: TRBJ2-7
CDR3 DNA: TGCAGTGCTCACAACCCCGAAAATAGCGGGTTAAGCTCCTACGAGCAGTACTTC; CDR3 protein: CSAHNPENSGLSSYEQYF; clone size: many; D gene: TRBD2; V gene: TRBV20-1; J gene: TRBJ2-7
CDR3 DNA: TGTGCCAGCAGTTTTCGGGGTTTGGATGAGCAGTTCTTC; CDR3 protein: CASSFRGLDEQFF; clone size: many; D gene: -; V gene: TRBV12-3/TRBV12-4; J gene: TRBJ2-1
CDR3 DNA: TGTGCCAGCAGTCTAGTGTCGGGACTAAGCACAGATACGCAGTATTTT; CDR3 protein: CASSLVSGLSTDTQYF; clone size: many; D gene: TRBD2; V gene: TRBV7-2; J gene: TRBJ2-3
CDR3 DNA: TGTGCCACCGCCAACGGGGGAGGGCCGGACACCGGGGAGCTGTTTTTT; CDR3 protein: CATANGGGPDTGELFF; clone size: -; D gene: TRBD2; V gene: TRBV4-2; J gene: TRBJ2-2
CDR3 DNA: TGCAGTGCTAAAGGACAGTTCACTGAAGCTTTCTTT; CDR3 protein: CSAKGQFTEAFF; clone size: few; D gene: -; V gene: TRBV20-1; J gene: TRBJ1-1
CDR3 DNA: TGCAGTGCTGGGACCAAACTAGCGGGCATCCAAGAGACCCAGTACTTC; CDR3 protein: CSAGTKLAGIQETQYF; clone size: few; D gene: TRBD2; V gene: TRBV20-1; J gene: TRBJ2-5
CDR3 DNA: TGTGCCAGCAGCAGATGGACAGGGGCAACTAATGAAAAACTGTTTTTT; CDR3 protein: CASSRWTGATNEKLFF; clone size: -; D gene: TRBD1; V gene: TRBV12-3/TRBV12-4; J gene: TRBJ1-4
CDR3 DNA: TGTGCCAGCAGTTACCCGGCAGGTGGGGAGACCCAGTACTTC; CDR3 protein: CASSYPAGGETQYF; clone size: -; D gene: -; V gene: TRBV6-5; J gene: TRBJ2-5
CDR3 DNA: TGTGCCACCAGTGATTTGTCGACGTCGTATGGCTACACCTTC; CDR3 protein: CATSDLSTSYGYTF; clone size: -; D gene: -; V gene: TRBV24-1; J gene: TRBJ1-2
CDR3 DNA: TGCAGTGCTAGAGATAAGGACAGTCTTTATAGCAATCAGCCCCAGCATTTT; CDR3 protein: CSARDKDSLYSNQPQHF; clone size: -; D gene: -; V gene: TRBV20-1; J gene: TRBJ1-5
CDR3 DNA: TGCGCCAGCAGCCTGTTTGATACAGGGATCGGGGAGACCCAGTACTTC; CDR3 protein: CASSLFDTGIGETQYF; clone size: -; D gene: -; V gene: TRBV5-1; J gene: TRBJ2-5
CDR3 DNA: TGTGCCAGCAGCTTCCGGGGAGGATGCAATGAGCAGTTCTTC; CDR3 protein: CASSFRGGCNEQFF; clone size: many; D gene: -; V gene: TRBV11-2; J gene: TRBJ2-1
CDR3 DNA: TGCAGTGCTAGGAGTGCAGGGGGTAACTATGGCTACACCTTC; CDR3 protein: CSARSAGGNYGYTF; clone size: many; D gene: TRBD1; V gene: TRBV20-1; J gene: TRBJ1-2
CDR3 DNA: TGTGCCACCAGTGATTTTTCGGGGTATGGCTGCACCTTC; CDR3 protein: CATSDFSGYGCTF; clone size: -; D gene: -; V gene: TRBV24-1; J gene: TRBJ1-2